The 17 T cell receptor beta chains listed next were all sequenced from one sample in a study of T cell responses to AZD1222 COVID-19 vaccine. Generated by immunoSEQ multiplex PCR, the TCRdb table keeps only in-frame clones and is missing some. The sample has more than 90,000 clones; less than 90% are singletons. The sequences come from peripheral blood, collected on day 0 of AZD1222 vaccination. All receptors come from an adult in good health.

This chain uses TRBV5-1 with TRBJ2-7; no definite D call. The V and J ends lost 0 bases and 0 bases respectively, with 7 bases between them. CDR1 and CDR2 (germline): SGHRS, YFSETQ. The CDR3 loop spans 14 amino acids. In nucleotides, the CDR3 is TGCGCCAGCAGCTTGGAGGCAGACTCCTACGAGCAGTACTTC. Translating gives CASSLEADSYEQYF.

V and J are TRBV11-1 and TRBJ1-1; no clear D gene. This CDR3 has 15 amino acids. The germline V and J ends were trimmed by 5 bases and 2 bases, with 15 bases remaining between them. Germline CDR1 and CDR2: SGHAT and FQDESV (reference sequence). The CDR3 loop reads CASSALTGSNTEAFF. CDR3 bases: TGTGCCAGCAGCGCACTGACTGGATCAAACACTGAAGCTTTCTTT.

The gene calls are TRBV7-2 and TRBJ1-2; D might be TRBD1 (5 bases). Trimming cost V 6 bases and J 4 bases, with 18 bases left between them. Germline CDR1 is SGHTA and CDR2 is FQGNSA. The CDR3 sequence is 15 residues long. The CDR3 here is CASRQQSGLTYGYTF. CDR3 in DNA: TGTGCCAGCAGGCAACAATCGGGGCTGACCTATGGCTACACCTTC.

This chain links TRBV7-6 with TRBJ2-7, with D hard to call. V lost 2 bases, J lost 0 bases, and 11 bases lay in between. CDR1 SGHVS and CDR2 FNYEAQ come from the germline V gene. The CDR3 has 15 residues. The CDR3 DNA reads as TGTGCCAGCAGCTTAAATGGAGTTAGCTCCTACGAGCAGTACTTC. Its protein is CASSLNGVSSYEQYF.

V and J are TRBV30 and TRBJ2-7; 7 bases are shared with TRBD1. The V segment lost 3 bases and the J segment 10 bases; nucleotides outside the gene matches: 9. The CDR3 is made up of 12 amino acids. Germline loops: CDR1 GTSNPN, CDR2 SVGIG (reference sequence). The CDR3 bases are TGTGCCTGGAGCGCAGACAGGGTCGTACAGTACTTC. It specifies CAWSADRVVQYF.

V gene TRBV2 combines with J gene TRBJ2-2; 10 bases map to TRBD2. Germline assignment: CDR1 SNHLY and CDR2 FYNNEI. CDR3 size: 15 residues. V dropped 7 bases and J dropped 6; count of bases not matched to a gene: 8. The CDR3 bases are TGTGCCAGCAATCGGGCTAGCGGGAGAGCCGGGGAGCTGTTTTTT. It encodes CASNRASGRAGELFF.

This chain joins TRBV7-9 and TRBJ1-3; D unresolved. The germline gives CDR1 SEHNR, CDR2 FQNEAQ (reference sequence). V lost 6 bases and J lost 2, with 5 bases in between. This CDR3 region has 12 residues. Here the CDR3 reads CASSLTGNTIYF. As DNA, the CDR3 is TGTGCCAGCAGTCTCACTGGAAACACCATATATTTT. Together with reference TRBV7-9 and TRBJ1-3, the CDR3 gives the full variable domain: DTGVSQNPRHKITKRGQNVTFRCDPISEHNRLYWYRQTLGQGPEFLTYFQNEAQLEKSRLLSDRFSAERPKGSFSTLEIQRTEQGDSAMYLCASSLTGNTIYFGEGSWLTVV.

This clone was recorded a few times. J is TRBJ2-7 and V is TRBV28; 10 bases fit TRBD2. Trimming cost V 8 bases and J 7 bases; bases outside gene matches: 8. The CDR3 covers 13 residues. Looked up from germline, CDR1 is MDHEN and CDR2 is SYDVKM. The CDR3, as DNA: TGTGCCAGCCGGCTAGCGGGAGCTCGGGAGCAGTACTTC. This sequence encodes CASRLAGAREQYF.

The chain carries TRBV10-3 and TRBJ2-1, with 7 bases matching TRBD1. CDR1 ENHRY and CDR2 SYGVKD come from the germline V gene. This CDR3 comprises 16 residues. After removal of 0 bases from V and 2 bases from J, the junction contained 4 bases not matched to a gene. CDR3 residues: CAISESGQETYNEQFF. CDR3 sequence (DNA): TGTGCCATCAGTGAGTCCGGACAGGAGACCTACAATGAGCAGTTCTTC.

The CDR3 region has the DNA TGTGCCAGCAGCATGGGACAGTCGGACACTGAAGCTTTCTTT. Protein product: CASSMGQSDTEAFF. This chain connects TRBV7-6 to TRBJ1-1; 7 nucleotides match TRBD1. V dropped 5 bases and J dropped 3; count of bases not matched to a gene: 6. The CDR3 covers 14 residues. Germline assignment: CDR1 SGHVS and CDR2 FNYEAQ.

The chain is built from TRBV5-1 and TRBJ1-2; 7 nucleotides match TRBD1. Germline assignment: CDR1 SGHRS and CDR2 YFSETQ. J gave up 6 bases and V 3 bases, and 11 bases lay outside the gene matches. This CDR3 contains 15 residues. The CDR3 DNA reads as TGCGCCAGCAGCTCTAATCCCGGGACAGCTAATGGCTACACCTTC. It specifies CASSSNPGTANGYTF.

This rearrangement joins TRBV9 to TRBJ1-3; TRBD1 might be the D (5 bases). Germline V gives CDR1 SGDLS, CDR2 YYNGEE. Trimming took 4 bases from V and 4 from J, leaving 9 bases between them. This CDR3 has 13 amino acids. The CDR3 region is CASSRGAGNTIYF. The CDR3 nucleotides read TGTGCCAGCAGCAGGGGAGCGGGAAACACCATATATTTT.

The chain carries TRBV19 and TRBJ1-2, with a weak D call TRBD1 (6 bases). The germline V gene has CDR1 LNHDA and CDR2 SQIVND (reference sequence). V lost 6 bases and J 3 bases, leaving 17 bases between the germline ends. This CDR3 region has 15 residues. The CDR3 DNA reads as TGTGCCAGTAGACCCGTTATATCAGGGGACTATGGCTACACCTTC. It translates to CASRPVISGDYGYTF.

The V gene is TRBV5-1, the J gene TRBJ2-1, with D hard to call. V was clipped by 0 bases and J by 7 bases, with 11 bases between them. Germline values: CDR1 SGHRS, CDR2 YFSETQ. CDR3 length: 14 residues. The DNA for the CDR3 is TGCGCCAGCAGCTTGGGGGATTTAGGGAATGAGCAGTTCTTC. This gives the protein CASSLGDLGNEQFF. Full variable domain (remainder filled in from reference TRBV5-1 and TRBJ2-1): KAGVTQTPRYLIKTRGQQVTLSCSPISGHRSVSWYQQTPGQGLQFLFEYFSETQRNKGNFPGRFSGRQFSNSRSEMNVSTLELGDSALYLCASSLGDLGNEQFFGPGTRLTVL.

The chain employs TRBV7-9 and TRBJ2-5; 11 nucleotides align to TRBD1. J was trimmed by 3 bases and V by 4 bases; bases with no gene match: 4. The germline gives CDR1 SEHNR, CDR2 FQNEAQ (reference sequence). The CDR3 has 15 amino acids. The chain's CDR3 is CASSSGQGAEETQYF. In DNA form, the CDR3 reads TGTGCCAGCAGCTCCGGACAGGGGGCAGAAGAGACCCAGTACTTC.

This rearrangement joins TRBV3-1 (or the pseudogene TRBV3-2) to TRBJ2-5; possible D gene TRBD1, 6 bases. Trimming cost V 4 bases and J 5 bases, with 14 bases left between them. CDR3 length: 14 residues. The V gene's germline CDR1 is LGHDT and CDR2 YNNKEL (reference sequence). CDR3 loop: CASSPILTGETQYF. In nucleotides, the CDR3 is TGTGCCAGCAGCCCGATTCTAACAGGGGAGACCCAGTACTTC.

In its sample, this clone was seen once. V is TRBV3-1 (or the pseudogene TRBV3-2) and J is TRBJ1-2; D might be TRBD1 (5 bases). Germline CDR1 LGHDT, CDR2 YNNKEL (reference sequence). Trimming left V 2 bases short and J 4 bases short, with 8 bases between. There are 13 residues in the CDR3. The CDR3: CASSQTGLYGYTF. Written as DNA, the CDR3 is TGTGCCAGCAGCCAAACAGGACTCTATGGCTACACCTTC.